Listed here is a single TCR beta chain. The data derive from a study of blood T cell repertoires in COVID-19. Study-level information: From T cells, B-cell-depleted T cells, or PBMCs came the material, which was cDNA or gDNA.

The assay was immunoSEQ multiplex PCR, and TCRdb's table has in-frame clones only and misses some. The sample contains roughly 500,000 clones, more than 85% of which appear only once. The CDR3 runs 12 residues. Source material: PBMCs or T cells enriched from blood (not recorded which). This sequence originates from a woman aged 55-69 years who had recovered from COVID-19. This rearrangement joins TRBV21-1 to TRBJ2-7; the tabulated D call, TRBD2, remains unverified against the DNA. TRBV21-1 is a pseudogene. CDR3 DNA: TGTGCCAGCAGCACTAGGAAATACGAGCAGTACTTC. It yields the protein CASSTRKYEQYF.